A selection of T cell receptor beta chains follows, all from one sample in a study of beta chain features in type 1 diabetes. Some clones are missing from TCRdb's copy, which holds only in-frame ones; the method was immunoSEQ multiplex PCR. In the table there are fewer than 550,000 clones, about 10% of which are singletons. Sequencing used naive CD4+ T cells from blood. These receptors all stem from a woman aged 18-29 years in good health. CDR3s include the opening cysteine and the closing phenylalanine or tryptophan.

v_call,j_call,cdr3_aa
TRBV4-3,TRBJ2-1,CASSQDYFPGLAPGREQFF
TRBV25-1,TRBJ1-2,CASSESLGGGDDYGYTF
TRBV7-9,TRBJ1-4,CASKYRAENEKLFF
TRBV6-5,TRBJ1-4,CASSFNAEKLFF
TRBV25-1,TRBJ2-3,CASSDRQLADTQYF
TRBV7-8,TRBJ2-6,CASSPRVVSGANVLTF
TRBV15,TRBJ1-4,CATSRELKLFF
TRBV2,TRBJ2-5,CASSAQGREETQYF
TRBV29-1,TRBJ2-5,CSVRRTSGGMETQYF
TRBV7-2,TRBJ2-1,CASSLNPVHLVVF
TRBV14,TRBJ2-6,CASSTGQPFYSGANVLTF
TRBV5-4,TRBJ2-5,CATRQVAIVGQETQYF
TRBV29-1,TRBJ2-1,CSTHGQGIYEQFF
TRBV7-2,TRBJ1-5,CASSPHRGGQPQHF
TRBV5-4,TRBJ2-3,CASSQDRLADTDTQYF
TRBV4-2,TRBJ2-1,CASSPRVGRYNEQFF
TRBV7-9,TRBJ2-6,CASSYTSSEGANVLTF
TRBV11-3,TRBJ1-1,CASSTTNTEAFF
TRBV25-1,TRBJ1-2,CASSETPSTGYGGYTF
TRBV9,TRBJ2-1,CASSVVSAGGYNEQFF
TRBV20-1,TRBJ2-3,CSARGGDTQYF
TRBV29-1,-,CSVLQGGYYEQYF
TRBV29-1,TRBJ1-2,CSVEDPPGGYGYTF
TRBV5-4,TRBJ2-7,CASSLLVLAGGAYEQYF
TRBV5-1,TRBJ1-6,CASSLDGQGGRSPLHF
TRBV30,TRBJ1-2,CGYSVGGSDYGYTF
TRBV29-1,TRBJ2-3,CSVEPSTDTQYF
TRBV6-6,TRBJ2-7,CASRGPGRSYEQYF
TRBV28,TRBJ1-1,CASNLRWDEAFF